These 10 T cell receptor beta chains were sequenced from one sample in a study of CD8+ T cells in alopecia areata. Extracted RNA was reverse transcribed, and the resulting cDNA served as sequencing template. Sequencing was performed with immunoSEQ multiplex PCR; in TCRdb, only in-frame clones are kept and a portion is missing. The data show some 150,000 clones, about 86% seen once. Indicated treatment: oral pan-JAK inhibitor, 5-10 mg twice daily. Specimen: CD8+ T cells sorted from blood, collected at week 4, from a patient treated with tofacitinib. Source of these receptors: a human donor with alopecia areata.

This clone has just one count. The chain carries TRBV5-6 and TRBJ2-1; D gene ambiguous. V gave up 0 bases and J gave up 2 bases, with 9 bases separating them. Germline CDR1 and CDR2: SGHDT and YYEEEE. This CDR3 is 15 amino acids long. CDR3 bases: TGTGCCAGCAGCTTGGAGGCAGGTCCCTACAATGAGCAGTTCTTC. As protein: CASSLEAGPYNEQFF.

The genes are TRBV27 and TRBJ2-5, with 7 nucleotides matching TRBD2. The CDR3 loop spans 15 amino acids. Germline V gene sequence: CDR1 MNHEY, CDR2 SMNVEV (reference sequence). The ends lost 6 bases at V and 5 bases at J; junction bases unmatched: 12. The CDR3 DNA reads TGTGCCAGCAGCCCATCCGCGGGAGAAGGGGAGACCCAGTACTTC. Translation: CASSPSAGEGETQYF.

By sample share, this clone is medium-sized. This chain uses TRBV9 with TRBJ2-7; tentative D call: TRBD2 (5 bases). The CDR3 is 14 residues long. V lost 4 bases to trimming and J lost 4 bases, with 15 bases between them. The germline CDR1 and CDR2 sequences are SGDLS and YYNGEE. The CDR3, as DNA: TGTGCCAGCAGCCCCTACGGGGTGGGGTACGAGCAGTACTTC. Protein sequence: CASSPYGVGYEQYF.

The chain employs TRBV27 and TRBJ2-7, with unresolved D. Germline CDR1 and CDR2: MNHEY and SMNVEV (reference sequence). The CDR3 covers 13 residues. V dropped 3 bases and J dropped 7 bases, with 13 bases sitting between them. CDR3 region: CASSFSEVEEQYF. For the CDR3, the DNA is TGTGCCAGCAGTTTCTCAGAAGTGGAAGAGCAGTACTTC.

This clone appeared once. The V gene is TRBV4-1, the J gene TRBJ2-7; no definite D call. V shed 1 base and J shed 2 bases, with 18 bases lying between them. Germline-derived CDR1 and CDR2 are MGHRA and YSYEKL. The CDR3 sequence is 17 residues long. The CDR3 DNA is TGCGCCAGCAGCCAAGCCGTGGGTAATATTCAACCCTACGAGCAGTACTTC. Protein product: CASSQAVGNIQPYEQYF.

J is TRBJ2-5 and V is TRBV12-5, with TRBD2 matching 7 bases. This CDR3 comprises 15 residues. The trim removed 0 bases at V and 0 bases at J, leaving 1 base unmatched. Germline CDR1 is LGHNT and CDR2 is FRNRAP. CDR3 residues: CASGLVLANQETQYF. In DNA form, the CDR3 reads TGTGCTAGTGGTTTGGTACTAGCGAACCAAGAGACCCAGTACTTC.

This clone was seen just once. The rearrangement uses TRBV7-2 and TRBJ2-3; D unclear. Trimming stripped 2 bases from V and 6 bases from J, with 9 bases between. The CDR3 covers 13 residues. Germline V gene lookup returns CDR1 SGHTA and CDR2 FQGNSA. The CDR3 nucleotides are TGTGCCAGCAGCTTAAATTTGGTGGATACGCAGTATTTT. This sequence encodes CASSLNLVDTQYF.

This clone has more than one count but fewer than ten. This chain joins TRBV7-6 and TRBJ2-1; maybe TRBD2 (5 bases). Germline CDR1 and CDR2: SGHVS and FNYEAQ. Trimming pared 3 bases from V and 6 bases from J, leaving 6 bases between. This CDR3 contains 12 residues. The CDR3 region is CASSLEANEQFF. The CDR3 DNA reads TGTGCCAGCAGCTTGGAGGCCAATGAGCAGTTCTTC.

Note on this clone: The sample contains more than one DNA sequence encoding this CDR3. This chain's CDR3 is CSVEGAYEQYF. The CDR3, as DNA: TGCAGCGTTGAGGGGGCTTACGAGCAGTACTTC. V and J are TRBV29-1 and TRBJ2-7; D possibly corresponds to TRBD1 (6 bases). V was clipped by 3 bases and J by 4 bases, with 7 bases between them. This CDR3 contains 11 residues. Germline-derived CDR1 and CDR2 are SQVTM and ANQGSEA.

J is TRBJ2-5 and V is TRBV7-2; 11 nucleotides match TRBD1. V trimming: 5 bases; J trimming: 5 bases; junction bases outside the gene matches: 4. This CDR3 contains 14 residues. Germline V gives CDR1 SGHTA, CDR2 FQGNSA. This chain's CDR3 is CASSRTGGYETQYF. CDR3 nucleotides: TGTGCCAGCAGCCGGACAGGGGGCTATGAGACCCAGTACTTC.